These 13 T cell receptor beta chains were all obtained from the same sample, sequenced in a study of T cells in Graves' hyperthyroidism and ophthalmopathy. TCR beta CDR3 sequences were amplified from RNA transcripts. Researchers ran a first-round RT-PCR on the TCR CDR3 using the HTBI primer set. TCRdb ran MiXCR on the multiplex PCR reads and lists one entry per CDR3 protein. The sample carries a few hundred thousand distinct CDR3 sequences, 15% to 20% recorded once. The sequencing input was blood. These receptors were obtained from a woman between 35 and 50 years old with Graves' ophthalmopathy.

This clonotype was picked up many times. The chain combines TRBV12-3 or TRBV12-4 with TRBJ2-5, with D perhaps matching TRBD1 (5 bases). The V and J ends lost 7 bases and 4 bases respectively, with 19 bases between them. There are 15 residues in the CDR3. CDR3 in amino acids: CASTLWGRDGETQYF. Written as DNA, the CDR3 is TGTGCCAGCACCCTTTGGGGCAGGGATGGAGAGACCCAGTACTTC.

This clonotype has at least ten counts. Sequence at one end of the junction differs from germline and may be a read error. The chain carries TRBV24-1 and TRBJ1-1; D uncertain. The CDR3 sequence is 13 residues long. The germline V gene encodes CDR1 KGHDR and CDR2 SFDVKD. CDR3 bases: TGTGCCACCAGATCGACGGAGTACACTGAAGCTTCCTTT. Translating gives CATRSTEYTEASF.

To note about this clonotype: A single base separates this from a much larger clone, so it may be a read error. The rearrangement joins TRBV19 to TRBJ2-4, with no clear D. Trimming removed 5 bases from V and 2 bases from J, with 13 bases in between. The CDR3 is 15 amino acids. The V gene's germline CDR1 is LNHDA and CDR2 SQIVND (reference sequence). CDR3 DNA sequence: TGTGCCAGTAGTTTCTCAGTTGGCTCCAAAAACATTCAGTACTTC. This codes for CASSFSVGSKNIQYF.

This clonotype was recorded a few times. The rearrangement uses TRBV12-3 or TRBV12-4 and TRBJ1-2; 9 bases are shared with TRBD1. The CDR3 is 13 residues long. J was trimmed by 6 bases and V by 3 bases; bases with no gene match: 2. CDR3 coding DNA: TGTGCCAGCAGTTTGGGACAGGGTGATGGCTACACCTTC. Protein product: CASSLGQGDGYTF.

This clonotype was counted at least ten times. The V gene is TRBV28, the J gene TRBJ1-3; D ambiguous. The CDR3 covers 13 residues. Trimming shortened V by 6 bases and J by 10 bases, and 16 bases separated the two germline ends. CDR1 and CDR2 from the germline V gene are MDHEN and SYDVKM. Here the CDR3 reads CASRPVQLSTIYF. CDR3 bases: TGTGCCAGCAGACCAGTCCAGCTTTCGACCATATATTTT.

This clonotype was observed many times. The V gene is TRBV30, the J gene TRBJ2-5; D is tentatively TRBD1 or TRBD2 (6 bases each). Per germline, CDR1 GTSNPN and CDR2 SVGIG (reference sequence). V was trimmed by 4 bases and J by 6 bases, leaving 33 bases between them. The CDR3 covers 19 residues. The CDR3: CAWTPSGFMTPPRGKTQYF. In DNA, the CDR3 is TGTGCCTGGACCCCGAGCGGGTTCATGACACCGCCCAGGGGAAAGACCCAGTACTTC. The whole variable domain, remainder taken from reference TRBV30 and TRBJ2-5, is SQTIHQWPATLVQPVGSPLSLECTVEGTSNPNLYWYRQAAGRGLQLLFYSVGIGQISSEVPQNLSASRPQDRQFILSSKKLLLSDSGFYLCAWTPSGFMTPPRGKTQYFGPGTRLLVL.

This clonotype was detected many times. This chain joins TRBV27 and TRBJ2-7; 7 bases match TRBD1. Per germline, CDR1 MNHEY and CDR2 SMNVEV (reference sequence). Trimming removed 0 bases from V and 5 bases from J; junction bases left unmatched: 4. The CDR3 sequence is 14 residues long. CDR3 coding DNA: TGTGCCAGCAGTTTATCCGGGACAGCTCACGAGCAGTACTTC. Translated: CASSLSGTAHEQYF.

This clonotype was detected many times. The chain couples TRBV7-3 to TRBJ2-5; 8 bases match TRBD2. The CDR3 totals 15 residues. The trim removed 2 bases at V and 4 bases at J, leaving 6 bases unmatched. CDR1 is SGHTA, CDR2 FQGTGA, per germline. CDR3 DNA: TGTGCCAGCAGCTTAGGCGGGGGGCGCAGAGAGACCCAGTACTTC. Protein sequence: CASSLGGGRRETQYF. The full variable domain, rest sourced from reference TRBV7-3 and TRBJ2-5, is GAGVSQTPSNKVTEKGKYVELRCDPISGHTALYWYRQSLGQGPEFLIYFQGTGAADDSGLPNDRFFAVRPEGSVSTLKIQRTERGDSAVYLCASSLGGGRRETQYFGPGTRLLVL.

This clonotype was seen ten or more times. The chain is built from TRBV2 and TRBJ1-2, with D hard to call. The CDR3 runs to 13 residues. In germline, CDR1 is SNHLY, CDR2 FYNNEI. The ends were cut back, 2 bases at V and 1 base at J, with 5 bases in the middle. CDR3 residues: CASSESINYGYTF. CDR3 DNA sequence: TGTGCCAGCAGTGAAAGTATTAACTATGGCTACACCTTC. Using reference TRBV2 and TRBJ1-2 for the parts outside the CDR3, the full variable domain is EPEVTQTPSHQVTQMGQEVILRCVPISNHLYFYWYRQILGQKVEFLVSFYNNEISEKSEIFDDQFSVERPDGSNFTLKIRSTKLEDSAMYFCASSESINYGYTFGSGTRLTVV.

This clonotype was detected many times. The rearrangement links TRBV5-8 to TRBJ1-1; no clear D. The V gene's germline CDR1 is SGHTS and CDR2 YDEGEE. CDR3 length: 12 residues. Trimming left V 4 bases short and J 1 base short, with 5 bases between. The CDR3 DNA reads TGTGCCAGCAGCAACCCGAACACTGAAGCTTTCTTT. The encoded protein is CASSNPNTEAFF.

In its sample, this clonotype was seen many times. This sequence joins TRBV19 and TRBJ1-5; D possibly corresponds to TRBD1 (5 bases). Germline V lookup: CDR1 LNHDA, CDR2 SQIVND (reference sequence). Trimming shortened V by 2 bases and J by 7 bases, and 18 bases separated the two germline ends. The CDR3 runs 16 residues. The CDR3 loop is CASSISVGRVSQPQHF. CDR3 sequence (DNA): TGTGCCAGTAGTATAAGTGTGGGCAGGGTAAGCCAGCCCCAGCATTTT.

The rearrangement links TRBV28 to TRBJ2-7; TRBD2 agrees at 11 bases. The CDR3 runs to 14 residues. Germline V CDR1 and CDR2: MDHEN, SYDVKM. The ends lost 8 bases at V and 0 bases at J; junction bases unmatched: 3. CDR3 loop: CASPSGRPSYEQYF. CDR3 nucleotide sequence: TGTGCCAGCCCTAGCGGGAGGCCCTCCTACGAGCAGTACTTC.

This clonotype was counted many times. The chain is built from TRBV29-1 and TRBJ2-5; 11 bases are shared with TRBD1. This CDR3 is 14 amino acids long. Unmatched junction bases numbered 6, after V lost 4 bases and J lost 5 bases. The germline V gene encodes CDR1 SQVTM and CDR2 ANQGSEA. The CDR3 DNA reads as TGCAGCGTTGGCCACGGGACAGGGGGGGAGACCCAGTACTTC. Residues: CSVGHGTGGETQYF.